This T cell receptor beta chain was identified during a study of blood T cell repertoires in COVID-19. In the study's own analysis: For nucleated cells, counts were estimated from reference gene primer amplification. Method: immunoSEQ multiplex PCR; TCRdb's copy keeps in-frame clones and lacks some. V and J calls and clone size are given by that table; D and trimming were obtained from the DNA. The repertoire holds approximately 88,000 clones, with 75% to 85% as singletons. This TCR was sampled from an elderly woman with acute or convalescent COVID-19. What was sequenced was peripheral blood.

CDR3 DNA sequence: TGCGCCAGCAGCTCCATCACCGGGACTAGCAAAGAGACCCAGTACTTC. The encoded protein is CASSSITGTSKETQYF. The chain is built from TRBV5-1 and TRBJ2-5, with TRBD2 matching over 9 bases. Trimming took 3 bases from V and 3 from J; bases not matched to a gene: 9. The CDR3 consists of 16 residues. The germline CDR1 and CDR2 sequences are SGHRS and YFSETQ.